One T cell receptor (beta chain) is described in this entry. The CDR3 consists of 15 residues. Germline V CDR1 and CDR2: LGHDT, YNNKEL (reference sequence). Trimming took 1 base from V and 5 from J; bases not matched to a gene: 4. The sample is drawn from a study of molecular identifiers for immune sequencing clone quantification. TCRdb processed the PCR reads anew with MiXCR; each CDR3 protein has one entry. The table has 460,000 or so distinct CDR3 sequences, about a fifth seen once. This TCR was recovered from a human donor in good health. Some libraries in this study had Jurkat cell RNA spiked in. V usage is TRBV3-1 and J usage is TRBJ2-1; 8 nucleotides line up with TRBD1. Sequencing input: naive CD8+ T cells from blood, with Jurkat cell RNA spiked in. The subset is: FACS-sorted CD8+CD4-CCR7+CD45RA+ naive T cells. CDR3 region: CASSQGGQENNEQFF. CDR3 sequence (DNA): TGTGCCAGCAGCCAAGGGGGACAGGAGAACAATGAGCAGTTCTTC.